This T cell receptor beta chain stems from a study of cytomegalovirus exposure and HLA in healthy donors. Points from the study as a whole: As a later analysis showed, a missense DCLRE1C variant was linked to trimming of TCR beta V- and J-genes.

The CDR3 consists of 15 residues. With 4 bases clipped from V and 3 bases from J, the junction kept 0 bases outside the gene matches. Germline loops: CDR1 LGHNA, CDR2 YNFKEQ. With 60 Vbeta and 13 Jbeta primers, the PCR was carried out. Method: immunoSEQ multiplex PCR; TCRdb's copy keeps in-frame clones and lacks some. The top ten clones hold 0.075% to 0.1% of a sample with some 200,000 clones, 82% of them seen once. Note on this clone: Its antigen is unknown.

The clonotype originates from a boy aged 2 to 10 in good health and CMV-seronegative. This rearrangement joins TRBV4-2 to TRBJ2-3; TRBD2 agrees at 14 bases. The sequenced material came from PBMCs. DNA for the CDR3: TGTGCCAGCAGCCGGACTAGCGGGGGGACAGATACGCAGTATTTT. This sequence encodes CASSRTSGGTDTQYF.